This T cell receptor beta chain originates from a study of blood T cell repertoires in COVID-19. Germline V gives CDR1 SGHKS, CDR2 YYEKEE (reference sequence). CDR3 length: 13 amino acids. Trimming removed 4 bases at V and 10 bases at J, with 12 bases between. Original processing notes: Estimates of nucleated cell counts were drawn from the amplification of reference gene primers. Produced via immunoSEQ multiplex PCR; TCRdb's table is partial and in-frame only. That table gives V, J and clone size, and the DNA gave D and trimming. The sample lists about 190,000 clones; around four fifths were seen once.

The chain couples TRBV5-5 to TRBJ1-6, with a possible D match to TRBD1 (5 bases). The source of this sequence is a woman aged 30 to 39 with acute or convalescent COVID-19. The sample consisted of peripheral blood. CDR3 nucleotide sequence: TGTGCCAGCAGCCCCGGGGGTCAATCACCCCTCCACTTT. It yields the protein CASSPGGQSPLHF.